These 20 T cell receptor beta chains originate from one sample sequenced in a study of shared clonotypes between healthy human individuals. Libraries were prepared by immunoSEQ multiplex PCR; TCRdb keeps only in-frame clonotypes and omits some of them. In the table there are 2 million to 3 million clones, around nine tenths of which are singletons. Sequences were obtained from naive CD4+ T cells sorted from blood. Described subset: CD45RA+ positively selected. Receptor source: a man between 18 and 29 years old in good health.

This clone was found once. This chain uses TRBV19 with TRBJ1-5; the D is unclear. Germline CDR1 reads LNHDA; CDR2 reads SQIVND (reference sequence). V dropped 6 bases and J dropped 6 bases, with 12 bases sitting between them. The CDR3 consists of 13 residues. This CDR3 is CASSGVAAQPQHF. CDR3 nucleotides: TGTGCCAGTAGCGGGGTAGCGGCTCAGCCCCAGCATTTT.

This chain links TRBV2 with TRBJ1-2; 11 bases agree with TRBD1. J was trimmed by 3 bases and V by 6 bases; bases with no gene match: 6. Germline V CDR1 and CDR2: SNHLY, FYNNEI. The CDR3 is made up of 15 amino acids. The CDR3 nucleotides are TGTGCCAGCAGCGACCCGGGACAGGGGGACTATGGCTACACCTTC. Residues: CASSDPGQGDYGYTF.

This chain uses TRBV2 with TRBJ1-1; no definite D call. The V gene lost 2 bases and the J gene lost 1 base, with 14 bases spanning the gap. Per the germline V gene, CDR1 is SNHLY and CDR2 is FYNNEI. This CDR3 is built from 16 residues. DNA of the CDR3: TGTGCCAGCAGTGAATCATCGTTGGTGGCGAACACTGAAGCTTTCTTT. Protein product: CASSESSLVANTEAFF.

Note on this clone: In the same sample, other DNA sequences code for this CDR3. The gene calls are TRBV6-5 and TRBJ1-2, with a tentative D call TRBD1 (5 bases). CDR3 size: 14 residues. V was pared by 1 base and J by 2 bases, with 8 bases between. CDR1 is MNHEY and CDR2 is SVGAGI in the germline V gene. The DNA of the CDR3 is TGTGCCAGCAGTTACTTAGCAGGGAACTATGGCTACACCTTC. Its protein product is CASSYLAGNYGYTF.

The V call is TRBV27, the J call TRBJ1-2, with a tentative D call TRBD1 (6 bases). Germline V gene data show CDR1 as MNHEY and CDR2 as SMNVEV (reference sequence). V was clipped by 3 bases and J by 2 bases, with 7 bases between them. The CDR3 length is 13 residues. Written as DNA, the CDR3 is TGTGCCAGCAGTTTTCAGGGGAACTATGGCTACACCTTC. It is translated as CASSFQGNYGYTF.

The rearrangement uses TRBV6-1 and TRBJ2-7, with a tentative D call TRBD1 (5 bases). The CDR3 sequence is 14 residues long. The germline V and J ends were trimmed by 4 bases and 2 bases, with 12 bases remaining between them. Looked up from germline, CDR1 is MNHNS and CDR2 is SASEGT. Written as DNA, the CDR3 is TGTGCCAGCAGTGTCAGGCAGGGAACCTACGAGCAGTACTTC. Protein sequence: CASSVRQGTYEQYF.

The chain combines TRBV7-8 with TRBJ2-7, with a weak D call TRBD2 (5 bases). Germline V lookup: CDR1 SGHVS, CDR2 FQNEAQ. The CDR3 consists of 15 residues. V lost 2 bases and J lost 7, with 18 bases in between. CDR3 nucleotide sequence: TGTGCCAGCAGCTTAAGCAAATTCCGCGGGCGAGAGCAGTACTTC. Translated: CASSLSKFRGREQYF. Together with reference TRBV7-8 and TRBJ2-7, the CDR3 gives the full variable domain: GAGVSQSPRYKVAKRGQDVALRCDPISGHVSLFWYQQALGQGPEFLTYFQNEAQLDKSGLPSDRFFAERPEGSVSTLKIQRTQQEDSAVYLCASSLSKFRGREQYFGPGTRLTVT.

This clone is a singleton in its sample. The V gene is TRBV27, the J gene TRBJ1-4; possible D gene TRBD1, 5 bases. Looked up from germline, CDR1 is MNHEY and CDR2 is SMNVEV (reference sequence). V lost 5 bases to trimming and J lost 7 bases, with 14 bases between them. The CDR3 runs to 14 residues. The DNA for the CDR3 is TGTGCCAGCAGTGTAGGGGTGGGCGGTGAAAAACTGTTTTTT. The encoded protein is CASSVGVGGEKLFF.

Written as DNA, the CDR3 is TGCGCCAGCAGCCAAGAAGGGAACGGGGCGGCCTATAATTCACCCCTCCACTTT. Translation gives CASSQEGNGAAYNSPLHF. The rearrangement joins TRBV4-3 to TRBJ1-6; D may be TRBD1 (5 bases). Trimming removed 0 bases from V and 2 bases from J, with 14 bases in between. Germline CDR1 reads LGHNA; CDR2 reads YSLEER. The CDR3 contains 18 residues.

The chain recombines TRBV6-5 with TRBJ1-2, with 7 positions matching TRBD1. The V and J ends lost 6 bases and 6 bases, in that order; junction bases with no gene match: 7. CDR1 MNHEY and CDR2 SVGAGI come from the germline V gene. The CDR3 consists of 13 residues. The CDR3 region has the DNA TGTGCCAGCAGCAGAGAGGGGGCGGATGGCTACACCTTC. It is translated as CASSREGADGYTF.

The V and J genes are TRBV4-1 and TRBJ2-7; 8 bases agree with TRBD1. Germline trimming cut 4 bases from V and 0 bases from J; bases unmatched to any gene: 8. Germline assignment: CDR1 MGHRA and CDR2 YSYEKL. The CDR3 is 16 residues long. The CDR3 protein is CASSPSGQAISYEQYF. Here the CDR3 DNA reads TGCGCCAGCAGCCCTTCGGGACAGGCTATCTCCTACGAGCAGTACTTC.

This clone was seen a few times. J is TRBJ2-7 and V is TRBV2; D remains ambiguous. V shed 3 bases and J shed 3 bases, with 9 bases lying between them. The germline CDR1 and CDR2 sequences are SNHLY and FYNNEI. This CDR3 contains 13 residues. The CDR3 DNA sequence: TGTGCCAGCAGTGATCCTCCTCTCTACGAGCAGTACTTC. Its protein product is CASSDPPLYEQYF.

The chain has TRBV18 and TRBJ2-7; 7 nucleotides line up with TRBD2. This CDR3 has 15 residues. V shed 6 bases, J shed 1 base, and the junction held 9 bases outside the gene matches. CDR1 is KGHSH, CDR2 LQKENI, per germline. The CDR3 sequence is CASSLSGAVSYEQYF. CDR3 DNA sequence: TGTGCCAGCTCTCTGAGCGGGGCAGTGTCCTACGAGCAGTACTTC. Combining the CDR3 with reference TRBV18 and TRBJ2-7 gives the whole variable domain NAGVMQNPRHLVRRRGQEARLRCSPMKGHSHVYWYRQLPEEGLKFMVYLQKENIIDESGMPKERFSAEFPKEGPSILRIQQVVRGDSAAYFCASSLSGAVSYEQYFGPGTRLTVT.

The genes are TRBV18 and TRBJ1-5; unclear D gene. Germline V gene data show CDR1 as KGHSH and CDR2 as LQKENI. CDR3 size: 14 residues. Trimming shortened V by 6 bases and J by 3 bases, and 12 bases separated the two germline ends. Written as DNA, the CDR3 is TGTGCCAGCTCCCGGTTAGGAGCCAATCAGCCCCAGCATTTT. Translating it yields CASSRLGANQPQHF.

The rearrangement uses TRBV30 and TRBJ1-6, with D unclear. Trimming took off 4 bases at V and 5 bases at J, with 9 bases between the two ends. Per the germline V gene, CDR1 is GTSNPN and CDR2 is SVGIG (reference sequence). The CDR3 has 13 amino acids. CDR3 nucleotides: TGTGCCTGGAACCCCCCGAATAATTCACCCCTCCACTTT. Protein product: CAWNPPNNSPLHF. Full variable domain (missing parts from reference TRBV30 and TRBJ1-6): SQTIHQWPATLVQPVGSPLSLECTVEGTSNPNLYWYRQAAGRGLQLLFYSVGIGQISSEVPQNLSASRPQDRQFILSSKKLLLSDSGFYLCAWNPPNNSPLHFGNGTRLTVT.

To note about this clone: The sample carries other DNA sequences with the same CDR3. This chain joins TRBV10-2 and TRBJ2-2; D possibly corresponds to TRBD1 (5 bases). CDR1 and CDR2 (germline): WSHSY, SAAADI. The CDR3 extends over 14 amino acids. The V end was cut by 3 bases, the J end by 2 bases, with 7 bases between. The CDR3 loop reads CASSDRVNTGELFF. In DNA, the CDR3 is TGCGCCAGCAGTGACAGGGTTAACACCGGGGAGCTGTTTTTT.

The CDR3 is CASSLTGTGVETQYF. Here the CDR3 DNA reads TGTGCCAGCAGCTTAACCGGGACAGGGGTAGAGACCCAGTACTTC. This chain connects TRBV7-9 to TRBJ2-5; TRBD1 matches 10 bases. V lost 2 bases, J lost 4 bases, and 4 bases stayed unmatched. The germline CDR1 and CDR2 sequences are SEHNR and FQNEAQ (reference sequence). The CDR3 contains 15 residues.

This chain links TRBV7-2 with TRBJ2-5; weak D call: TRBD1 (5 bases). Germline V gives CDR1 SGHTA, CDR2 FQGNSA. The CDR3 has 13 amino acids. V lost 7 bases to trimming and J lost 0 bases, with 9 bases between them. CDR3 coding DNA: TGTGCCAGCACCAGACAGTACCAAGAGACCCAGTACTTC. It encodes CASTRQYQETQYF.

The chain employs TRBV14 and TRBJ2-5; the D is unclear. With 4 bases removed from V and 2 bases from J, the gap between germline ends came to 5 bases. This CDR3 spans 12 amino acids. Germline V gives CDR1 SGHDN, CDR2 FVKESK. CDR3 residues: CASSLTQETQYF. The CDR3 DNA reads as TGTGCCAGCAGCCTTACGCAAGAGACCCAGTACTTC. The whole variable domain, remainder taken from reference TRBV14 and TRBJ2-5, is EAGVTQFPSHSVIEKGQTVTLRCDPISGHDNLYWYRRVMGKEIKFLLHFVKESKQDESGMPNNRFLAERTGGTYSTLKVQPAELEDSGVYFCASSLTQETQYFGPGTRLLVL.

The V call is TRBV10-2, the J call TRBJ1-2, with a tentative D call TRBD1 (6 bases). Germline loops: CDR1 WSHSY, CDR2 SAAADI. The CDR3 length is 15 residues. V lost 0 bases to trimming and J lost 5 bases, with 13 bases between them. CDR3: CASSESGAGVYGYTF. CDR3 in DNA: TGCGCCAGCAGTGAGTCCGGGGCAGGGGTTTATGGCTACACCTTC.